These 16 T cell receptor beta chains originate from one sample sequenced in a study of blood T cell repertoires in COVID-19. Sequencing used immunoSEQ multiplex PCR; TCRdb keeps in-frame clones, though not all of them. The table records about 200,000 clones, around 80% of them present only once. Source material: peripheral blood. Source of these receptors: a man aged 60 to 75 with acute or convalescent COVID-19.

This rearrangement joins TRBV5-5 to TRBJ1-1; D uncertain. This CDR3 region has 14 residues. Germline CDR1 is SGHKS and CDR2 is YYEKEE (reference sequence). Trimming cost V 0 bases and J 0 bases, with 6 bases left between them. CDR3 sequence (DNA): TGTGCCAGCAGCTTGGGAGGCATGAACACTGAAGCTTTCTTT. Translated: CASSLGGMNTEAFF.

CDR3 nucleotides: TGTGCCAGCAGCGTTCGACAGGGGTATGTTTCTGGTGAGCAGTTCTTC. Protein sequence: CASSVRQGYVSGEQFF. V usage is TRBV9 and J usage is TRBJ2-1; 8 bases match TRBD1. CDR1 and CDR2 (germline): SGDLS, YYNGEE. V was pared by 2 bases and J by 9 bases, with 13 bases of the junction left unmatched. The CDR3 sequence is 16 residues long.

This chain joins TRBV3-1 (or the pseudogene TRBV3-2) and TRBJ1-6; 8 positions agree with TRBD1. From germline, CDR1 is LGHDT and CDR2 YNNKEL (reference sequence). This CDR3 spans 13 amino acids. The trim removed 8 bases at V and 6 bases at J, leaving 3 bases unmatched. The CDR3 region is CASATGGNSPLHF. The CDR3 DNA reads as TGTGCCAGCGCTACAGGGGGTAATTCACCCCTCCACTTT.

In DNA, the CDR3 is TGTGCCAGTAGGAGACAGGGGGCTGGAGCTTTCTTT. Amino acid sequence: CASRRQGAGAFF. The chain joins TRBV19 to TRBJ1-1; 10 nucleotides align to TRBD1. Germline V lookup: CDR1 LNHDA, CDR2 SQIVND (reference sequence). V was pared by 6 bases and J by 10 bases, with 5 bases of the junction left unmatched. CDR3 length: 12 amino acids.

Turning to this clone: Other nucleotide sequences in the sample specify the same CDR3. The chain joins TRBV3-1 (or the pseudogene TRBV3-2) to TRBJ2-7; no firm D call. Looked up from germline, CDR1 is LGHDT and CDR2 is YNNKEL (reference sequence). The CDR3 runs to 11 residues. V was cut by 4 bases and J by 4 bases, with 5 bases left in between. CDR3 DNA: TGTGCCAGCAGCCGCCAGTACGAGCAGTACTTC. Translated: CASSRQYEQYF.

This sequence joins TRBV6-5 and TRBJ1-1; D remains ambiguous. Germline CDR1 MNHEY, CDR2 SVGAGI. The CDR3 is 14 amino acids. The V gene lost 0 bases and the J gene lost 5 bases, with 10 bases spanning the gap. The DNA of the CDR3 is TGTGCCAGCAGTTACTCGATGGAGAGGACTGAAGCTTTCTTT. Translated, it gives CASSYSMERTEAFF.

The rearrangement links TRBV3-1 (or the pseudogene TRBV3-2) to TRBJ2-1, with a possible D match to TRBD2 (5 bases). V was cut by 10 bases and J by 10 bases, with 20 bases left in between. This CDR3 is 13 amino acids long. Germline V lookup: CDR1 LGHDT, CDR2 YNNKEL (reference sequence). The CDR3 sequence is CATNPGAGNEQFF. The CDR3 DNA sequence: TGTGCCACCAACCCCGGAGCCGGGAACGAGCAGTTCTTC.

This clone was detected only a few times. This chain uses TRBV2 with TRBJ1-1; 9 bases are shared with TRBD1. CDR1 SNHLY and CDR2 FYNNEI come from the germline V gene. The CDR3 runs 14 residues. After removal of 6 bases from V and 5 bases from J, the junction contained 7 bases not matched to a gene. The CDR3 DNA reads as TGTGCCAGCAGGAGACAGGGGGATATGACTGAAGCTTTCTTT. It yields the protein CASRRQGDMTEAFF.

This clone was counted a single time. The chain combines TRBV5-5 with TRBJ2-3; tentatively, D is TRBD1 (5 bases). The CDR3 totals 17 residues. V shed 4 bases and J shed 0 bases, with 18 bases lying between them. From germline, CDR1 is SGHKS and CDR2 YYEKEE (reference sequence). This CDR3 is CASSKGPSPHSTDTQYF. As DNA, the CDR3 is TGTGCCAGCAGCAAGGGGCCCTCCCCCCATAGCACAGATACGCAGTATTTT.

This clone has only a few counts. This sequence joins TRBV7-2 and TRBJ1-5, with a tentative D call TRBD1 (6 bases). The CDR3 has 13 residues. V gave up 5 bases and J gave up 5 bases, with 10 bases separating them. CDR1 and CDR2 (germline): SGHTA, FQGNSA. The CDR3 nucleotides read TGTGCCAGCAGCAGGGGGTTAGATCAGCCCCAGCATTTT. Amino acids: CASSRGLDQPQHF. The full variable domain, rest sourced from reference TRBV7-2 and TRBJ1-5, is GAGVSQSPSNKVTEKGKDVELRCDPISGHTALYWYRQSLGQGLEFLIYFQGNSAPDKSGLPSDRFSAERTGGSVSTLTIQRTQQEDSAVYLCASSRGLDQPQHFGDGTRLSIL.

This sequence joins TRBV24-1 and TRBJ1-2, with D tentatively TRBD1 (5 bases). The germline CDR1 and CDR2 sequences are KGHDR and SFDVKD. Trimming removed 3 bases at V and 2 bases at J, with 9 bases between. The CDR3 runs 14 residues. The CDR3 protein is CATSDATGNYGYTF. Written as DNA, the CDR3 is TGTGCCACCAGTGATGCTACAGGAAACTATGGCTACACCTTC.

The chain recombines TRBV25-1 with TRBJ2-3; no clear D. Germline CDR1 MGHDK, CDR2 SYGVNS. V gave up 6 bases and J gave up 0 bases, with 10 bases separating them. CDR3 length: 14 residues. CDR3 residues: CASSQTESTDTQYF. The CDR3 nucleotides read TGTGCCAGCAGCCAAACAGAAAGCACAGATACGCAGTATTTT. Using reference TRBV25-1 and TRBJ2-3 for the parts outside the CDR3, the full variable domain is EADIYQTPRYLVIGTGKKITLECSQTMGHDKMYWYQQDPGMELHLIHYSYGVNSTEKGDLSSESTVSRIRTEHFPLTLESARPSHTSQYLCASSQTESTDTQYFGPGTRLTVL.

Only one count was recorded for this clone. This sequence joins TRBV9 and TRBJ2-7, with TRBD2 identical over 8 bases. CDR3 length equals 14 residues. The germline V gene has CDR1 SGDLS and CDR2 YYNGEE. With 0 bases clipped from V and 6 bases from J, the junction kept 5 bases outside the gene matches. The CDR3 sequence: CASSVDQRGSEQYF. CDR3 bases: TGTGCCAGCAGCGTAGATCAGCGGGGGAGCGAGCAGTACTTC.

This clone appeared a few times. V is TRBV9 and J is TRBJ2-7, with D tentatively TRBD2 (5 bases). This CDR3 has 15 amino acids. V lost 4 bases and J lost 7, with 21 bases in between. CDR1 and CDR2 from the germline V gene are SGDLS and YYNGEE. CDR3 loop: CASSQNSLNTGEQYF. The CDR3 region has the DNA TGTGCCAGCAGCCAAAACAGCCTAAATACGGGGGAGCAGTACTTC. Combining the CDR3 with reference TRBV9 and TRBJ2-7 gives the whole variable domain DSGVTQTPKHLITATGQRVTLRCSPRSGDLSVYWYQQSLDQGLQFLIQYYNGEERAKGNILERFSAQQFPDLHSELNLSSLELGDSALYFCASSQNSLNTGEQYFGPGTRLTVT.

The J gene is TRBJ1-2, the V gene TRBV6-5; TRBD1 agrees at 8 bases. Trimming removed 6 bases from V and 3 bases from J; junction bases left unmatched: 0. The CDR3 consists of 12 residues. Germline loops: CDR1 MNHEY, CDR2 SVGAGI. The CDR3 here is CASRGQDYGYTF. CDR3 in DNA: TGTGCCAGCAGGGGACAGGACTATGGCTACACCTTC.

V gene TRBV11-2 combines with J gene TRBJ1-2; D ambiguous. Looked up from germline, CDR1 is SGHAT and CDR2 is FQNNGV. Between the trimmed V and J ends, which lost 0 bases and 7 bases, there was a span of 6 bases. The CDR3 extends over 12 amino acids. The CDR3 sequence: CASSLESIGYTF. The CDR3 DNA follows: TGTGCCAGCAGCTTAGAGTCTATTGGCTACACCTTC.